The 21 T cell receptor beta chains in this list originate from one sample, sequenced in a study of T-cell memory formation after mild COVID-19. Using its own MiXCR run on the 5' RACE reads, TCRdb lists one record per CDR3 protein. The sample lists 500,000 to 550,000 distinct CDR3 sequences; about 20% were seen once. Specimen: PBMCs or a T cell subset sorted from them (not recorded which). These receptors were taken from an adult woman who had mild COVID-19 (a few samples of this study predate the infection). Cell type and time point are not known.

The chain combines TRBV21-1 with TRBJ2-3; the table names TRBD2, a call not compared with the DNA. TRBV21-1 is a known pseudogene. This CDR3 is built from 20 residues. This CDR3 is CASNTIRGLADFNAQDTQYF. CDR3 sequence (DNA): TGTGCCAGCAATACGATAAGGGGACTAGCGGACTTCAACGCCCAGGATACGCAGTATTTT.

This clonotype was counted a few times. The V and J genes are TRBV18 and TRBJ2-3; D is uncertain. The CDR3 runs to 14 residues. V was clipped by 0 bases and J by 1 base, with 5 bases between them. Germline assignment: CDR1 KGHSH and CDR2 LQKENI. The CDR3 nucleotides are TGTGCCAGCTCACCACCTACAGGCACAGATACGCAGTATTTT. Translating it yields CASSPPTGTDTQYF.

The V and J genes are TRBV6-5 and TRBJ2-7; D gene ambiguous. From germline, CDR1 is MNHEY and CDR2 SVGAGI. With 2 bases removed from V and 5 bases from J, the gap between germline ends came to 10 bases. This CDR3 region has 13 residues. The CDR3 here is CASSYRTSDEQYF. CDR3 DNA: TGTGCCAGCAGTTACCGGACCTCTGACGAGCAGTACTTC.

This clonotype was counted a few times. The rearrangement joins TRBV4-2 to TRBJ2-3, with D possibly matching TRBD2 (5 bases). The V and J ends lost 0 bases and 8 bases respectively, with 18 bases between them. Germline V gene sequence: CDR1 LGHNA, CDR2 YNFKEQ. CDR3 size: 16 residues. CDR3 residues: CASSQDRASPMGTQYF. In nucleotides, the CDR3 is TGTGCCAGCAGCCAAGATAGAGCTAGCCCCATGGGTACGCAGTATTTT.

J is TRBJ2-3 and V is TRBV12-3 or TRBV12-4, with D perhaps TRBD2 (5 bases). This CDR3 has 15 amino acids. V was shortened by 6 bases and J by 7 bases, with 20 bases between the two germline ends. CDR3 sequence: CASSLGIPKSHTQYF. The DNA of the CDR3 is TGTGCCAGCAGCCTCGGGATTCCAAAGTCTCATACGCAGTATTTT.

This clonotype was detected a few times. The chain uses TRBV27 and TRBJ1-5; 7 bases agree with TRBD1. The germline V gene has CDR1 MNHEY and CDR2 SMNVEV (reference sequence). J was trimmed by 6 bases and V by 6 bases; bases with no gene match: 5. The CDR3 has 13 amino acids. CDR3 residues: CASSLQGSQPQHF. DNA for the CDR3: TGTGCCAGCAGCCTACAGGGGAGTCAGCCCCAGCATTTT.

The chain employs TRBV11-2 and TRBJ2-3; weak D call: TRBD1 (5 bases). From germline, CDR1 is SGHAT and CDR2 FQNNGV. The CDR3 contains 14 residues. The V gene lost 6 bases and the J gene lost 0 bases, with 10 bases spanning the gap. The CDR3 is CASRPGSSTDTQYF. The DNA for the CDR3 is TGTGCCAGCAGACCAGGGTCTAGCACAGATACGCAGTATTTT.

The V and J genes are TRBV7-2 and TRBJ2-3, with TRBD2 matching over 7 bases. CDR1 is SGHTA and CDR2 is FQGNSA in the germline V gene. The CDR3 runs to 16 residues. Losses at the gene ends were 6 bases for V and 6 bases for J; bases not matched to a gene: 15. CDR3 sequence reads: CASRFSGVAPSDTQYF. The CDR3 DNA is TGTGCCAGCAGGTTCAGCGGGGTGGCACCTTCCGATACGCAGTATTTT.

The chain combines TRBV7-2 with TRBJ2-7; 12 bases align to TRBD2. The germline CDR1 and CDR2 sequences are SGHTA and FQGNSA. J gave up 4 bases and V 6 bases, and 7 bases lay outside the gene matches. The CDR3 has 15 residues. CDR3: CASSSTSGRRYEQYF. The CDR3, as DNA: TGTGCCAGCAGTTCAACTAGCGGGAGGCGTTACGAGCAGTACTTC.

J is TRBJ1-1 and V is TRBV6-5; tentative D call: TRBD1 (6 bases). V was cut by 0 bases and J by 7 bases, with 15 bases left in between. The CDR3 totals 15 residues. Germline CDR1 and CDR2: MNHEY and SVGAGI. CDR3 DNA: TGTGCCAGCAGTTACTCGCGGGCAGGGGTGCTTGAAGCTTTCTTT. Translation: CASSYSRAGVLEAFF.

This sequence joins TRBV10-3 and TRBJ1-1; TRBD1 matches 10 bases. Germline lookup yields CDR1 ENHRY and CDR2 SYGVKD. V was pared by 1 base and J by 5 bases, with 4 bases of the junction left unmatched. CDR3 length equals 15 residues. CDR3 nucleotides: TGTGCCATCAGTGAGTTCGGGACAGGGGAGACTGAAGCTTTCTTT. Translation gives CAISEFGTGETEAFF.

The V call is TRBV7-9, the J call TRBJ2-6; 9 bases align to TRBD1. V was pared by 4 bases and J by 2 bases, with 6 bases of the junction left unmatched. This CDR3 has 17 amino acids. The germline V gene has CDR1 SEHNR and CDR2 FQNEAQ (reference sequence). The CDR3 reads CASSSATGGTGANVLTF. CDR3 nucleotide sequence: TGTGCCAGCAGCTCCGCGACAGGGGGGACTGGGGCCAACGTCCTGACTTTC.

V gene TRBV20-1 combines with J gene TRBJ1-1; 9 bases map to TRBD1. The CDR3 spans 15 residues. The ends lost 2 bases at V and 4 bases at J; junction bases unmatched: 8. Germline V CDR1 and CDR2: DFQATT, SNEGSKA (reference sequence). The DNA of the CDR3 is TGCAGTGCTAGACCTAACAGGGGGCGCGGCACTGAAGCTTTCTTT. Translation gives CSARPNRGRGTEAFF.

This chain uses TRBV2 with TRBJ1-1; D remains ambiguous. Per germline, CDR1 SNHLY and CDR2 FYNNEI. Trimming left V 5 bases short and J 12 bases short, with 19 bases between. The CDR3 has 13 amino acids. The CDR3 protein is CASSLVIGALTFF. DNA for the CDR3: TGTGCCAGCAGTTTGGTCATCGGTGCGCTGACTTTCTTT.

This clonotype appeared a few times. The gene calls are TRBV7-2 and TRBJ2-5; TRBD2 matches 9 bases. The V gene end was trimmed by 2 bases and the J gene end by 5 bases; junction bases not matched to a gene: 15. This CDR3 spans 18 amino acids. In germline, CDR1 is SGHTA, CDR2 FQGNSA. This CDR3 reads CASSLKLAWAGGPETQYF. CDR3 DNA sequence: TGTGCCAGCAGCTTAAAACTCGCCTGGGCGGGAGGGCCGGAGACCCAGTACTTC.

The rearrangement links TRBV5-1 to TRBJ1-2; D is undetermined. V was shortened by 4 bases and J by 6 bases, with 10 bases between the two germline ends. CDR3 length: 12 amino acids. The germline gives CDR1 SGHRS, CDR2 YFSETQ. DNA of the CDR3: TGCGCCAGCAGCCTTTCGGAGGATGGCTACACCTTC. This translates into CASSLSEDGYTF.

In nucleotides, the CDR3 is TGTGCCAGTAGTCAAACTAGCGGGAGCAAGTACGAGCAGTACTTC. Protein product: CASSQTSGSKYEQYF. The chain employs TRBV19 and TRBJ2-7; TRBD2 agrees at 11 bases. Trimming at V came to 5 bases and at J to 4 bases, leaving 7 bases not matched to a gene. The CDR3 loop spans 15 amino acids. The germline V gene encodes CDR1 LNHDA and CDR2 SQIVND (reference sequence).

This clonotype was detected a few times. The V and J genes are TRBV20-1 and TRBJ1-3; TRBD1 matches 7 bases. This CDR3 is 14 amino acids long. Germline CDR1 and CDR2: DFQATT and SNEGSKA (reference sequence). Trimming cost V 3 bases and J 0 bases; bases outside gene matches: 2. The CDR3 is CSASGDSSGNTIYF. In DNA form, the CDR3 reads TGCAGTGCTAGTGGGGACAGCTCTGGAAACACCATATATTTT.

This rearrangement joins TRBV20-1 to TRBJ2-3; D remains unclear. This CDR3 comprises 14 residues. Trimming stripped 1 base from V and 0 bases from J, with 8 bases between. Per the germline V gene, CDR1 is DFQATT and CDR2 is SNEGSKA (reference sequence). The CDR3, as DNA: TGCAGTGCTAGAGTAGGGATAAGCACAGATACGCAGTATTTT. Its protein is CSARVGISTDTQYF.

The chain couples TRBV7-2 to TRBJ2-3, with no clear D. This CDR3 spans 17 amino acids. V lost 6 bases to trimming and J lost 2 bases, with 21 bases between them. Germline CDR1 reads SGHTA; CDR2 reads FQGNSA. The CDR3, as DNA: TGTGCCAGCAGTCTCCTTGGTGCGGCCAAACTCACAGATACGCAGTATTTT. This gives the protein CASSLLGAAKLTDTQYF.

The V and J genes are TRBV24-1 and TRBJ2-4, with D unclear. The CDR3 loop spans 12 amino acids. Germline V gives CDR1 KGHDR, CDR2 SFDVKD. Trimming pared 5 bases from V and 4 bases from J, leaving 5 bases between. The CDR3 bases are TGTGCCACCAGTGGGGTGAAAAACATTCAGTACTTC. Translation: CATSGVKNIQYF.